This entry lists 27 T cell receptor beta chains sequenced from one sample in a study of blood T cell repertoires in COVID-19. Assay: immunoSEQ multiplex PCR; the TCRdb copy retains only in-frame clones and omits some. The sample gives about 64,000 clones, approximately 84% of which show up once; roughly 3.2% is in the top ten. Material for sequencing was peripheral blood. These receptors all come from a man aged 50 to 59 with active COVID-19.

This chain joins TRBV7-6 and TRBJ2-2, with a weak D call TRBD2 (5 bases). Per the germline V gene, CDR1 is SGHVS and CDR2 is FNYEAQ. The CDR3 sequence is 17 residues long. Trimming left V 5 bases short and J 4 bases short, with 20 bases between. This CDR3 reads CASSPRLTRLGTGELFF. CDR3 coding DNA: TGTGCCAGCAGCCCACGACTAACTAGGTTGGGCACCGGGGAGCTGTTTTTT.

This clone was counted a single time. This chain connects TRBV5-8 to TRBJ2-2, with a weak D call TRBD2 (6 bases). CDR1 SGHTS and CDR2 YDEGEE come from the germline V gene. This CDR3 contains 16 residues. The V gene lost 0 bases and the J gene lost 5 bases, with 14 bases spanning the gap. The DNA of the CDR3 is TGTGCCAGCAGCTTGGGTATCGGAGGGAGGACCGGGGAGCTGTTTTTT. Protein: CASSLGIGGRTGELFF.

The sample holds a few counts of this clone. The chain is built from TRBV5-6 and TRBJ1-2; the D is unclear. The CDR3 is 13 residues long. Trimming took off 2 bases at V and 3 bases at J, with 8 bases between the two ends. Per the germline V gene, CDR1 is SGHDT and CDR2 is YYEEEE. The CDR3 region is CASSLDGDYGYTF. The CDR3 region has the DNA TGTGCCAGCAGCTTAGACGGGGACTATGGCTACACCTTC.

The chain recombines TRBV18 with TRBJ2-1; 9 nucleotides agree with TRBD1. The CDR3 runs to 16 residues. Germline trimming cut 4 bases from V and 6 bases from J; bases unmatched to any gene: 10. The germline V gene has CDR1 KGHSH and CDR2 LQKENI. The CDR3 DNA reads TGTGCCAGCTCACAAAGACAGGGGGAATACGGCAATGAGCAGTTCTTC. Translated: CASSQRQGEYGNEQFF.

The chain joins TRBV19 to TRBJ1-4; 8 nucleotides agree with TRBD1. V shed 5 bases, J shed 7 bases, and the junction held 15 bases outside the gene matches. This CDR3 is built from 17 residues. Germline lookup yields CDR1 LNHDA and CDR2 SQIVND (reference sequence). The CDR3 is CASSVSGGVTPFEKLFF. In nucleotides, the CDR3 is TGTGCCAGTAGTGTATCAGGGGGCGTTACCCCTTTTGAAAAACTGTTTTTT.

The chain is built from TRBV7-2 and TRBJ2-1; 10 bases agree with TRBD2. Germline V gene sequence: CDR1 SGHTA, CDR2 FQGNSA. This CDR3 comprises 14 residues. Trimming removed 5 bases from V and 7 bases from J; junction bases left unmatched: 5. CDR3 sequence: CASSPSGSRNEQFF. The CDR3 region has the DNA TGTGCCAGCAGCCCTAGCGGGAGTAGGAATGAGCAGTTCTTC.

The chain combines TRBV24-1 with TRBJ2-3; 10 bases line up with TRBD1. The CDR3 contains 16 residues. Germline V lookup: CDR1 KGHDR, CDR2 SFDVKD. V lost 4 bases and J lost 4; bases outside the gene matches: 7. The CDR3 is CATSDPGTGEADTQYF. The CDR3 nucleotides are TGTGCCACCAGTGACCCCGGGACAGGGGAAGCAGATACGCAGTATTTT.

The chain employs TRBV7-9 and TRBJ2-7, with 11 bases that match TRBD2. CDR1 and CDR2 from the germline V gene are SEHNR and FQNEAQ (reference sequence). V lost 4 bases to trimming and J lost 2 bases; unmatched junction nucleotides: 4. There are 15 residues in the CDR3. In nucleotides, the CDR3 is TGTGCCAGCAGCTCACTAGCGGGGGCCACCTACGAGCAGTACTTC. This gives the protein CASSSLAGATYEQYF. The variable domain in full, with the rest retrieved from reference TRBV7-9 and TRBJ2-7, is DTGVSQNPRHKITKRGQNVTFRCDPISEHNRLYWYRQTLGQGPEFLTYFQNEAQLEKSRLLSDRFSAERPKGSFSTLEIQRTEQGDSAMYLCASSSLAGATYEQYFGPGTRLTVT.

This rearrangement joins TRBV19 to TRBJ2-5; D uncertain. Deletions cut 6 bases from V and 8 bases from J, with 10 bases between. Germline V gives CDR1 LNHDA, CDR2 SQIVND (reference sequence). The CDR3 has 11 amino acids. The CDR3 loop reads CASRTSETQYF. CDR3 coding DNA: TGTGCCAGTAGGACAAGTGAAACCCAGTACTTC.

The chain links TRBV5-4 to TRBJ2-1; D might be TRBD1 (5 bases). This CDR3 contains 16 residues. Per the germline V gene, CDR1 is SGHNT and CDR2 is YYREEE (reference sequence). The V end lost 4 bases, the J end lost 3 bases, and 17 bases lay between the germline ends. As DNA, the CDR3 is TGTGCCAGCAGCGGCATCAGGGCTTCGGACTACAATGAGCAGTTCTTC. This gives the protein CASSGIRASDYNEQFF.

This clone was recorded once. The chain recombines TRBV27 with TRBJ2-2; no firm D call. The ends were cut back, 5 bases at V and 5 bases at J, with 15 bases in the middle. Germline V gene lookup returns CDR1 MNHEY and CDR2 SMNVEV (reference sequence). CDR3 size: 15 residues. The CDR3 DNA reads TGTGCCAGCAGTCGAGAGGCCGAGCTGACCGGGGAGCTGTTTTTT. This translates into CASSREAELTGELFF.

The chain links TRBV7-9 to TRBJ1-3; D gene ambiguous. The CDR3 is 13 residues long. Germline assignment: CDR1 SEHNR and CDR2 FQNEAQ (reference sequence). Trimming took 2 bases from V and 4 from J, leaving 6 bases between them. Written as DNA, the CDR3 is TGTGCCAGCAGCTTAAACCAGGGAAACACCATATATTTT. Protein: CASSLNQGNTIYF.

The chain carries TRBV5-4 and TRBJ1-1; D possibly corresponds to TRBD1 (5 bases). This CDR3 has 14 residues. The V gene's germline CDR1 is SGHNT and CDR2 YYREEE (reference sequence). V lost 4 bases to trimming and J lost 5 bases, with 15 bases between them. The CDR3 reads CASSRAGRVTEAFF. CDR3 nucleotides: TGTGCCAGCAGCCGCGCGGGGCGGGTAACTGAAGCTTTCTTT.

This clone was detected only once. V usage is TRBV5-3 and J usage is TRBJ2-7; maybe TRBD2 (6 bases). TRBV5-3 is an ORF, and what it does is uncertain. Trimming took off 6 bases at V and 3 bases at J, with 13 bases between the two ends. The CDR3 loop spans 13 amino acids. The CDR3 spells CARMGTGDYEQYF. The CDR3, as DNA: TGTGCCAGAATGGGGACGGGAGACTACGAGCAGTACTTC.

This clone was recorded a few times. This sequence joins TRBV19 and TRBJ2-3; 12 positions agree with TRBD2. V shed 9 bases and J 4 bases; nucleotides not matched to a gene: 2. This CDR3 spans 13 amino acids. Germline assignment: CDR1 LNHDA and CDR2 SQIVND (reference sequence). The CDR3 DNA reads TGTGCCAGCCGACTAGCGGGAGCAGATACGCAGTATTTT. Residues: CASRLAGADTQYF. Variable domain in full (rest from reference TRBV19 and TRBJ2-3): DGGITQSPKYLFRKEGQNVTLSCEQNLNHDAMYWYRQDPGQGLRLIYYSQIVNDFQKGDIAEGYSVSREKKESFPLTVTSAQKNPTAFYLCASRLAGADTQYFGPGTRLTVL.

The CDR3, as DNA: TGCGCCAGCAGCCCAGCGGGGGGCGGACAGGGGGATTTGGAGACCCAGTACTTC. Its protein product is CASSPAGGGQGDLETQYF. The V call is TRBV4-3, the J call TRBJ2-5; TRBD1 is a possible D gene (10 bases). Germline CDR1 is LGHNA and CDR2 is YSLEER. The CDR3 is 18 amino acids. Trimming pared 4 bases from V and 5 bases from J, leaving 26 bases between.

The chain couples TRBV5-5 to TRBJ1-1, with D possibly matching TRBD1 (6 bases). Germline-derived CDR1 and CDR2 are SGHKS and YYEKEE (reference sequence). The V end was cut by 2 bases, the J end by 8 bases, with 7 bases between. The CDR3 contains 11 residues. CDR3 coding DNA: TGTGCCAGCAGCTTCGGGACAGAAGCTTTCTTT. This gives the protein CASSFGTEAFF.

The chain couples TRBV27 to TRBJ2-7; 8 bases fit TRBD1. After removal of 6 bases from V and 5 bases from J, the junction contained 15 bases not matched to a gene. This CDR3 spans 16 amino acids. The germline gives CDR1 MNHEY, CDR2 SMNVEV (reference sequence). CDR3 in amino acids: CASSRGFGTGINEQYF. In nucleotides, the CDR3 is TGTGCCAGCAGCCGAGGGTTCGGGACAGGCATCAACGAGCAGTACTTC.

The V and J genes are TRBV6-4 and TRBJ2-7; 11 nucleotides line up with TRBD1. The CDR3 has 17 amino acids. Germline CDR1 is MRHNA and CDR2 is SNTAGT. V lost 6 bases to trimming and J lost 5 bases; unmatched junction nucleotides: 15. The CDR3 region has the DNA TGTGCCAGCAGCGCCCAATCCAGGACAGGGGGCTGGGACGAGCAGTACTTC. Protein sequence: CASSAQSRTGGWDEQYF.

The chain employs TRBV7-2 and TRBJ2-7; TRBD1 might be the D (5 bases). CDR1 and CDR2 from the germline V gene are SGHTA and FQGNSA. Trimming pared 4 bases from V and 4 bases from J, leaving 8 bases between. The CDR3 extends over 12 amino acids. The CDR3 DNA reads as TGTGCCAGCAGCTATACAGGTTACGAGCAGTACTTC. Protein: CASSYTGYEQYF.

For the CDR3, the DNA is TGTGCCAGCAGCTTAGAGGGGGCAAGGACCGGGGAGCTGTTTTTT. Its translation is CASSLEGARTGELFF. The chain has TRBV11-1 and TRBJ2-2; 7 nucleotides agree with TRBD1. The CDR3 runs 15 residues. V was clipped by 1 base and J by 5 bases; unmatched bases: 4. Germline CDR1 is SGHAT and CDR2 is FQDESV (reference sequence).

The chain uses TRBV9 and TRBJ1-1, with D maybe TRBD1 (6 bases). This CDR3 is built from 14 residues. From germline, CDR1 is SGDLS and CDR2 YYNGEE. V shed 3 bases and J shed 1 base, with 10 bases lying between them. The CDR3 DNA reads TGTGCCAGCAGCGCATTGACAGGGAACACTGAAGCTTTCTTT. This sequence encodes CASSALTGNTEAFF.

CDR3 residues: CASSTTGGTDTQYF. DNA for the CDR3: TGTGCCAGCAGCACTACAGGGGGCACAGATACGCAGTATTTT. This chain uses TRBV7-2 with TRBJ2-3; 7 bases are a match to TRBD1. V lost 5 bases to trimming and J lost 1 base; unmatched junction nucleotides: 3. This CDR3 is 14 amino acids long. Germline CDR1 and CDR2: SGHTA and FQGNSA. Drawing the rest from reference TRBV7-2 and TRBJ2-3, the complete variable domain is GAGVSQSPSNKVTEKGKDVELRCDPISGHTALYWYRQSLGQGLEFLIYFQGNSAPDKSGLPSDRFSAERTGGSVSTLTIQRTQQEDSAVYLCASSTTGGTDTQYFGPGTRLTVL.

CDR3 sequence (DNA): TGCAGCGCTACGACTAGCGGGGGGGATACGCAGTATTTT. Translated, it gives CSATTSGGDTQYF. V usage is TRBV29-1 and J usage is TRBJ2-3; 13 bases match TRBD2. Germline-derived CDR1 and CDR2 are SQVTM and ANQGSEA. The CDR3 loop spans 13 amino acids. After removal of 7 bases from V and 6 bases from J, the junction contained 4 bases not matched to a gene.

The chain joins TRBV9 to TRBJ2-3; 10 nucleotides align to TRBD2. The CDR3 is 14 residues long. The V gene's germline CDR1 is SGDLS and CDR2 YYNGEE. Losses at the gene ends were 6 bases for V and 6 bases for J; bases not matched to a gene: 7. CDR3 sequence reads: CASTSGGFRDTQYF. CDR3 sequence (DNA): TGTGCCAGCACTAGCGGGGGCTTCCGGGATACGCAGTATTTT. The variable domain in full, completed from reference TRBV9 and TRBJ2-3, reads DSGVTQTPKHLITATGQRVTLRCSPRSGDLSVYWYQQSLDQGLQFLIQYYNGEERAKGNILERFSAQQFPDLHSELNLSSLELGDSALYFCASTSGGFRDTQYFGPGTRLTVL.

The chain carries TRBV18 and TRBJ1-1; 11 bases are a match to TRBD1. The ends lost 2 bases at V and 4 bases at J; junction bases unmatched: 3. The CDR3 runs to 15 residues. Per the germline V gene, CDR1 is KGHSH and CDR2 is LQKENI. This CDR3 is CASSPSGQGGTEAFF. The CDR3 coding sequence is TGTGCCAGCTCACCATCGGGACAGGGGGGCACTGAAGCTTTCTTT.

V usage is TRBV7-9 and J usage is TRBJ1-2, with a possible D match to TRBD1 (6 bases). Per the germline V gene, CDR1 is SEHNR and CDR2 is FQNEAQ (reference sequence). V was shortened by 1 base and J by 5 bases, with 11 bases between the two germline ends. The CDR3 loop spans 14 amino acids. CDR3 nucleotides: TGTGCCAGCAGCTTAGACCTAACAGGGTATGGCTACACCTTC. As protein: CASSLDLTGYGYTF.